This T cell receptor (beta chain) was obtained from a study of cytomegalovirus exposure and HLA in healthy donors. In the study overall: Around 180 million T cells yielded under 130 million unique TCR beta sequences in earlier analysis.

The donors (healthy individuals) were bone marrow donors. Note on this clone: The antigen is undetermined.

Between the trimmed V and J ends, which lost 4 bases and 3 bases, there was a span of 7 bases. Per the germline V gene, CDR1 is SGHDT and CDR2 is YYEEEE. CDR3 size: 12 residues. With 60 Vbeta and 13 Jbeta primers, the PCR was carried out. TCRdb's table, derived via immunoSEQ multiplex PCR, lists solely in-frame clones and lacks some. The sample shows approximately 220,000 clones, approximately 80% of them seen only once. Whole-study results and caveats: Judged likely to be a sequencing artifact was a cluster of highly shared sequence variants. In a later analysis, across HLA loci, associated TCR counts were highest for DRB1, lowest for HLA-C.

This TCR was sampled from a man aged 35 to 55 in good health and CMV-seronegative. Material: PBMCs. The V call is TRBV5-6, the J call TRBJ2-5; TRBD2 is a possible D gene (6 bases). The CDR3 spells CASSLAKETQYF. The CDR3 DNA is TGTGCCAGCAGCCTAGCGAAAGAGACCCAGTACTTC. The whole variable domain, remainder taken from reference TRBV5-6 and TRBJ2-5, is DAGVTQSPTHLIKTRGQQVTLRCSPKSGHDTVSWYQQALGQGPQFIFQYYEEEERQRGNFPDRFSGHQFPNYSSELNVNALLLGDSALYLCASSLAKETQYFGPGTRLLVL.